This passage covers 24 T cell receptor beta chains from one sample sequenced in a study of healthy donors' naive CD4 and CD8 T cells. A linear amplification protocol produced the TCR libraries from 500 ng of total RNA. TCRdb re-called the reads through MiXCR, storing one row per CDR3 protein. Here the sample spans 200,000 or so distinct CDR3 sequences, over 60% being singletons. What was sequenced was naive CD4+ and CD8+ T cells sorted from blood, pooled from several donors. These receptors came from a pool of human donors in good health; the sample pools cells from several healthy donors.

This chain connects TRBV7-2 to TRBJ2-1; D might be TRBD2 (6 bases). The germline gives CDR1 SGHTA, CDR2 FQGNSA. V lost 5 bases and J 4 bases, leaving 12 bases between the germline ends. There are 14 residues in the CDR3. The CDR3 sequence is CASSEIGGYNEQFF. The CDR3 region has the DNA TGTGCCAGCAGCGAAATCGGGGGTTACAATGAGCAGTTCTTC.

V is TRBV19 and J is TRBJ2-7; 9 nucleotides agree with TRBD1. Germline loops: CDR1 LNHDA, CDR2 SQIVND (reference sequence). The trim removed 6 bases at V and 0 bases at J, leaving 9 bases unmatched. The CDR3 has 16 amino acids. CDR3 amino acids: CASRATGQGASYEQYF. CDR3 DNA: TGTGCCAGTAGGGCAACGGGACAGGGAGCCTCCTACGAGCAGTACTTC.

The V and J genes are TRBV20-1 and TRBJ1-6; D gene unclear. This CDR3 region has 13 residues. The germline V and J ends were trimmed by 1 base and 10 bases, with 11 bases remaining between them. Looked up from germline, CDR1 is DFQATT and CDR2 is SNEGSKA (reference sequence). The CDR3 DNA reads TGCAGTGCTAGAGTCGGGTTAGCATCACCCCTCCACTTT. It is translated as CSARVGLASPLHF.

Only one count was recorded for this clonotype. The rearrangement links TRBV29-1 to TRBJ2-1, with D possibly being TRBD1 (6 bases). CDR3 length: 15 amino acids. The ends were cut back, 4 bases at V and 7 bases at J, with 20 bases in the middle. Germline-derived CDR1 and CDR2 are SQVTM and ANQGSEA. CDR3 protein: CSVVYIGAGVNEQFF. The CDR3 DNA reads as TGCAGCGTTGTTTATATAGGGGCAGGGGTGAATGAGCAGTTCTTC.

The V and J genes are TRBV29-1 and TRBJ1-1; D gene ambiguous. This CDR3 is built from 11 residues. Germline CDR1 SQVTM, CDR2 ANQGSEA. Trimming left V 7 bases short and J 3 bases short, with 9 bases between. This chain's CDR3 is CSAYRDTEAFF. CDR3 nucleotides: TGCAGCGCCTACAGAGACACTGAAGCTTTCTTT.

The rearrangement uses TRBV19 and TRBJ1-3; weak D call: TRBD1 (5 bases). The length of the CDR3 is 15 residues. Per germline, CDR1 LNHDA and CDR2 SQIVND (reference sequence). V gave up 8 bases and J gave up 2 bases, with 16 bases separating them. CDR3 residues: CASDSRGGPGNTIYF. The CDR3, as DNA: TGTGCCAGTGATTCCCGGGGGGGACCTGGAAACACCATATATTTT.

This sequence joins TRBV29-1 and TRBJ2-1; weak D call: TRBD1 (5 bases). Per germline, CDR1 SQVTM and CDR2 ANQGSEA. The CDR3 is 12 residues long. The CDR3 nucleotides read TGCAGGGTGGTAGGGGCAAACAATGAGCAGTTCTTC. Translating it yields CRVVGANNEQFF.

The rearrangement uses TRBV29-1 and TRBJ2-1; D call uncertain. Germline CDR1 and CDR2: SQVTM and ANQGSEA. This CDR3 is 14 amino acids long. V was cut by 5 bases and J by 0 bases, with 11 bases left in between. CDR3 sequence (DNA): TGCAGCGTTAAGGACCTCCGCTCCTACAATGAGCAGTTCTTC. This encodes CSVKDLRSYNEQFF.

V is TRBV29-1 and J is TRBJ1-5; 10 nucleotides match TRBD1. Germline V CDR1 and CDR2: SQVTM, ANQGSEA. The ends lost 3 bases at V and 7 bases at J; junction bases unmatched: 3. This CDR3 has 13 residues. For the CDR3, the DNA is TGCAGCGTTGAGAGGGACAGGGGACAGCCCCAGCATTTT. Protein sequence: CSVERDRGQPQHF.

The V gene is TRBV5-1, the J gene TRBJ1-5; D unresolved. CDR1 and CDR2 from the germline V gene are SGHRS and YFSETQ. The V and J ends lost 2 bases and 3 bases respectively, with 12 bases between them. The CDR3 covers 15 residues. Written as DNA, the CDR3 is TGCGCCAGCAGCTTTGACTCAGTCCCCAATCAGCCCCAGCATTTT. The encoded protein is CASSFDSVPNQPQHF.

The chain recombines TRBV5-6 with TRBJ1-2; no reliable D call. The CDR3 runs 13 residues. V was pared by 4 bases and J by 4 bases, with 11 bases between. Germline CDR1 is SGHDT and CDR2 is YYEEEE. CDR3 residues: CASSLHGGYGYTF. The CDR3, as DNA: TGTGCCAGCAGCCTCCACGGTGGCTATGGCTACACCTTC.

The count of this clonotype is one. The CDR3 region has the DNA TGTGCCAGTAGTCGAAACACCATATATTTT. Amino acid sequence: CASSRNTIYF. This sequence joins TRBV19 and TRBJ1-3; no clear D. V dropped 5 bases and J dropped 5 bases, with 1 base sitting between them. Germline V gene data show CDR1 as LNHDA and CDR2 as SQIVND (reference sequence). This CDR3 comprises 10 residues. Variable domain in full (rest from reference TRBV19 and TRBJ1-3): DGGITQSPKYLFRKEGQNVTLSCEQNLNHDAMYWYRQDPGQGLRLIYYSQIVNDFQKGDIAEGYSVSREKKESFPLTVTSAQKNPTAFYLCASSRNTIYFGEGSWLTVV.

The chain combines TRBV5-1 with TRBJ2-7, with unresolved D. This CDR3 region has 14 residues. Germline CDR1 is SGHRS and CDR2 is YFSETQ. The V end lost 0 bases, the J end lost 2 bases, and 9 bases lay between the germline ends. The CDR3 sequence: CASSLGQITYEQYF. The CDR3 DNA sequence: TGCGCCAGCAGCTTGGGCCAGATCACCTACGAGCAGTACTTC.

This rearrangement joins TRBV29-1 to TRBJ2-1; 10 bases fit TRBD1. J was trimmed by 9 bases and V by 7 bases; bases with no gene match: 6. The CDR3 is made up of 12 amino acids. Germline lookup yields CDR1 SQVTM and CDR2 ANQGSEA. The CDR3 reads CSEVTGGLEQFF. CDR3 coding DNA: TGCAGCGAGGTGACAGGGGGCCTTGAGCAGTTCTTC.

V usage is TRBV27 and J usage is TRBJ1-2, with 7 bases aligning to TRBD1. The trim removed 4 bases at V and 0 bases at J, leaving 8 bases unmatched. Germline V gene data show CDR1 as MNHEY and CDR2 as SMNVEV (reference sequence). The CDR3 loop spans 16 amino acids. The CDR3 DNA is TGTGCCAGCAGTTCACCAGGGGACAGTTCTAACTATGGCTACACCTTC. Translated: CASSSPGDSSNYGYTF.

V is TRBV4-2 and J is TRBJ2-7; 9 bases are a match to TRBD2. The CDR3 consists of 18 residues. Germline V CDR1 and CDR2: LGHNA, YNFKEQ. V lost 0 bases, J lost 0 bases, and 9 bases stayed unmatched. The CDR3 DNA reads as TGTGCCAGCAGCCAAGAGGAGGGGGCGGGAGGGAGCTCCTACGAGCAGTACTTC. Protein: CASSQEEGAGGSSYEQYF.

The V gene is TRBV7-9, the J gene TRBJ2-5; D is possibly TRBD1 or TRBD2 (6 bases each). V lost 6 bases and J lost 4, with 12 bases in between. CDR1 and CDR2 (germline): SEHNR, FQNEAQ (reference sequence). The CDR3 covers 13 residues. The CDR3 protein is CASRIGGGETQYF. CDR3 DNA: TGTGCCAGCAGAATAGGAGGGGGAGAGACCCAGTACTTC.

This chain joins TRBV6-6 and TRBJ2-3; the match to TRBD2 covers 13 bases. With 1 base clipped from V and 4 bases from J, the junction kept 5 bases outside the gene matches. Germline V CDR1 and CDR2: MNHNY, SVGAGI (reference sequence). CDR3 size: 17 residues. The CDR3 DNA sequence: TGTGCCAGCAGTTACTTCGGACTAGCGGGAGACCCAGATACGCAGTATTTT. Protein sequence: CASSYFGLAGDPDTQYF.

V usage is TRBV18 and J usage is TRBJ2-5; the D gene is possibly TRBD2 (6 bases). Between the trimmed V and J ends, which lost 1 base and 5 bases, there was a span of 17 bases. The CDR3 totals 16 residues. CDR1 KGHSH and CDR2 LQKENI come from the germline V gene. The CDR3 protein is CASSPLSRRDVETQYF. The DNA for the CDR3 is TGTGCCAGCTCACCACTGTCGCGGAGGGACGTGGAGACCCAGTACTTC.

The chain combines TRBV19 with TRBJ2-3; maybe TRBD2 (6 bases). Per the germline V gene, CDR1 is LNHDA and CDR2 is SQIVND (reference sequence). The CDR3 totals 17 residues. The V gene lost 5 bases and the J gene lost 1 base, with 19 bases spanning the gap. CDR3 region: CASSDSWAGSGTDTQYF. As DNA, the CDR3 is TGTGCCAGTAGTGACTCCTGGGCGGGGTCGGGCACAGATACGCAGTATTTT. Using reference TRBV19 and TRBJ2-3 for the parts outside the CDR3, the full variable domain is DGGITQSPKYLFRKEGQNVTLSCEQNLNHDAMYWYRQDPGQGLRLIYYSQIVNDFQKGDIAEGYSVSREKKESFPLTVTSAQKNPTAFYLCASSDSWAGSGTDTQYFGPGTRLTVL.

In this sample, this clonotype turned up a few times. This CDR3 reads CASGLVPMNTEAFF. The CDR3 region has the DNA TGTGCTAGTGGTTTGGTACCTATGAACACTGAAGCTTTCTTT. The J gene is TRBJ1-1, the V gene TRBV12-5; D is unresolved. Between the trimmed V and J ends, which lost 0 bases and 0 bases, there was a span of 5 bases. This CDR3 spans 14 amino acids. Looked up from germline, CDR1 is LGHNT and CDR2 is FRNRAP. The variable domain in full, with the rest retrieved from reference TRBV12-5 and TRBJ1-1, is DARVTQTPRHKVTEMGQEVTMRCQPILGHNTVFWYRQTMMQGLELLAYFRNRAPLDDSGMPKDRFSAEMPDATLATLKIQPSEPRDSAVYFCASGLVPMNTEAFFGQGTRLTVV.

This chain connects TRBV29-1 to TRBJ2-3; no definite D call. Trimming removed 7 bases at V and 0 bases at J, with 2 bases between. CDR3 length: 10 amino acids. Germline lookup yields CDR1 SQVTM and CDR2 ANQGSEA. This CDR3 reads CSASTDTQYF. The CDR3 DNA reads TGCAGCGCCAGCACAGATACGCAGTATTTT.

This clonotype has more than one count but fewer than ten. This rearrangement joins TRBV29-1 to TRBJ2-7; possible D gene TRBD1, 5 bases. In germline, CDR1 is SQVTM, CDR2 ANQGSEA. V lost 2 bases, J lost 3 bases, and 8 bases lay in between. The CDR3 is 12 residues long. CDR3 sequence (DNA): TGCAGCGTTGAATCGGACAACTACGAGCAGTACTTC. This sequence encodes CSVESDNYEQYF.

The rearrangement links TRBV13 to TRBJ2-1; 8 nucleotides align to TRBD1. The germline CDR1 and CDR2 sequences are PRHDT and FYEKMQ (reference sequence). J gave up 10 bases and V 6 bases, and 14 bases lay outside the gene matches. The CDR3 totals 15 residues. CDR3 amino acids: CASSEGYGTGPEQFF. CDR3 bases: TGTGCCAGCAGTGAAGGGTACGGGACAGGACCCGAGCAGTTCTTC.